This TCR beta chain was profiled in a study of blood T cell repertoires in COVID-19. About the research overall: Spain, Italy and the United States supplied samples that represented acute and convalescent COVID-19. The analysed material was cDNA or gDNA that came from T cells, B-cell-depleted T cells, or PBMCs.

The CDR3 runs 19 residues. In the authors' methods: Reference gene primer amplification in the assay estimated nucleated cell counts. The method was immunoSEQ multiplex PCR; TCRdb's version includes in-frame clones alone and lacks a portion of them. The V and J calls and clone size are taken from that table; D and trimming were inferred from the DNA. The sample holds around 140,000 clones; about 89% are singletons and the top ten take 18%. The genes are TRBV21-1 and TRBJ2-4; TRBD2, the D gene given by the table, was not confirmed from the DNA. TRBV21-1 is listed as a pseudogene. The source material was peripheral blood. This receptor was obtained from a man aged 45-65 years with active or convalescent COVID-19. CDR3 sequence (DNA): TGTGCCAGCAGCCAGCGGGGACTAGCGGGGTCCGTAGCCAAAAACATTCAGTACTTC. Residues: CASSQRGLAGSVAKNIQYF.